This T cell receptor beta chain was sequenced during a study of blood T cell repertoires in COVID-19. Study details: T cells, B-cell-depleted T cells, or PBMCs provided the cDNA or gDNA that served as material.

Participants came from 20 to 25 US areas, aged roughly 18 to 95 years. Participant-reported clinical history was the basis for cohort assignment. Original data processing: Amplification from reference gene primers served as the basis for estimated nucleated cell counts. The table came from immunoSEQ multiplex PCR; TCRdb's copy has only in-frame clones and leaves some out. V and J calls and clone size are as listed in that table; D and trimming were resolved from the DNA. The sample yields approximately 210,000 clones, around 81% seen once. This CDR3 comprises 18 residues. CDR1 is ENHRY and CDR2 is SYGVKD in the germline V gene. Between the trimmed V and J ends, which lost 2 bases and 0 bases, there was a span of 19 bases.

The chain joins TRBV10-3 to TRBJ1-1; maybe TRBD1 (6 bases). This receptor was identified in a woman between 50 and 59 years old with acute COVID-19. What was sequenced was PBMCs or T cells enriched from blood (not recorded which). CDR3 DNA sequence: TGTGCCATCAGTGAGCTAGAAGTGGACAGCGGCATGAACACTGAAGCTTTCTTT. Translation: CAISELEVDSGMNTEAFF.